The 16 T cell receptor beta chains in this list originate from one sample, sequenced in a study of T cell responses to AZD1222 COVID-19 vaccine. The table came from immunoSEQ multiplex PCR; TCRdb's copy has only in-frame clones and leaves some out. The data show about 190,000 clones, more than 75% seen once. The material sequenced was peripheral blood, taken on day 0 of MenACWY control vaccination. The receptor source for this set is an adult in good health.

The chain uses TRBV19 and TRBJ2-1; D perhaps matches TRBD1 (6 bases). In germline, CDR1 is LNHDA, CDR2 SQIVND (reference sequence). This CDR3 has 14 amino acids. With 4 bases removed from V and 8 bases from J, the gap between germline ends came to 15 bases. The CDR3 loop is CASSTLQGWYEQFF. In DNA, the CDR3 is TGTGCCAGTAGTACGCTACAGGGTTGGTATGAGCAGTTCTTC.

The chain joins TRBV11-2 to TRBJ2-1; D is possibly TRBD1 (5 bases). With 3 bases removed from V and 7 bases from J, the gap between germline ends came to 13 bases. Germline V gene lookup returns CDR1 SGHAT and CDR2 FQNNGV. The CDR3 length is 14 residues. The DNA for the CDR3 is TGTGCCAGCAGCTTGGAAATCCAGGGAAATGAGCAGTTCTTC. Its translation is CASSLEIQGNEQFF.

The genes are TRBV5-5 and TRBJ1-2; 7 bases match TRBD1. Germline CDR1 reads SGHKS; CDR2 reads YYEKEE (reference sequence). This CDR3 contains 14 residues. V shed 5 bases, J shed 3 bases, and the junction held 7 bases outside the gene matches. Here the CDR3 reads CASRPHRGDYGYTF. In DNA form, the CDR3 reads TGTGCCAGCAGACCTCACAGGGGCGACTATGGCTACACCTTC.

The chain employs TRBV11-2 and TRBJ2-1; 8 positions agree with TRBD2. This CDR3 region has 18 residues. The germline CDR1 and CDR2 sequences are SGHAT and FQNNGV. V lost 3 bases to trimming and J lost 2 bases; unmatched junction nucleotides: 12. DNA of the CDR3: TGTGCCAGCAGCTTGCTTCGAGCGGGAGTCCTTACCTACAATGAGCAGTTCTTC. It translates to CASSLLRAGVLTYNEQFF.

The CDR3 is CASSPTSGGAAINEQFF. The DNA for the CDR3 is TGTGCCAGCAGTCCGACTAGCGGGGGGGCTGCGATCAATGAGCAGTTCTTC. The chain recombines TRBV28 with TRBJ2-1; TRBD2 agrees at 14 bases. The CDR3 covers 17 residues. Germline V lookup: CDR1 MDHEN, CDR2 SYDVKM. Losses at the gene ends were 5 bases for V and 6 bases for J; bases not matched to a gene: 9.

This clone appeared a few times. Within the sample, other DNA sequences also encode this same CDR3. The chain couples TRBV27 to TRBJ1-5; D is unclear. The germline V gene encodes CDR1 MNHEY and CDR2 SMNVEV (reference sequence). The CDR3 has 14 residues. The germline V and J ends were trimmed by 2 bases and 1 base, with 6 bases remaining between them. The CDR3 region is CASSLGGSNQPQHF. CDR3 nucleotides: TGTGCCAGCAGTTTAGGTGGGAGCAATCAGCCCCAGCATTTT.

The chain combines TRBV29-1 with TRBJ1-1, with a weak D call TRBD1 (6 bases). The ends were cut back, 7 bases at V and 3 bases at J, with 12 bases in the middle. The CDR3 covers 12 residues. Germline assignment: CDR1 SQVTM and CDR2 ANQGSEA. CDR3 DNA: TGCAGCGCGAGACAGGTCGACACTGAAGCTTTCTTT. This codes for CSARQVDTEAFF.

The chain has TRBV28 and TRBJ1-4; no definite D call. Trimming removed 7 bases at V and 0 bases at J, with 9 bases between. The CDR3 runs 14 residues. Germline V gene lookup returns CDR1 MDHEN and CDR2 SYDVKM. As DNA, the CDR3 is TGTGCCAGCAATTTCCTTTCAACTAATGAAAAACTGTTTTTT. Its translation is CASNFLSTNEKLFF.

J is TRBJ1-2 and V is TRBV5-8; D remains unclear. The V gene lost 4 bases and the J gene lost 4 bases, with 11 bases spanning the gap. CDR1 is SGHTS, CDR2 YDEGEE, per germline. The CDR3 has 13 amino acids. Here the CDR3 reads CASSPGLSYGYTF. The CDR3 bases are TGTGCCAGCAGCCCAGGACTCAGCTATGGCTACACCTTC.

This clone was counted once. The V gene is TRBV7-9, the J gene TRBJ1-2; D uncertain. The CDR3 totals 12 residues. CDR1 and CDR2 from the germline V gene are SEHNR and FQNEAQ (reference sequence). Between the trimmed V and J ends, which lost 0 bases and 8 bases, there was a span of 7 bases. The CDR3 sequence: CASSLAGQGYTF. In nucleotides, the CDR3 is TGTGCCAGCAGCTTAGCAGGGCAAGGCTACACCTTC.

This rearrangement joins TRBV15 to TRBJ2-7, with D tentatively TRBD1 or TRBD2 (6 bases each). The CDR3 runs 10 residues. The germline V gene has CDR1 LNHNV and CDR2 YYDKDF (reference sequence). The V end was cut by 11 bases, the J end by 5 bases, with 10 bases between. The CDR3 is CAVGGDEQYF. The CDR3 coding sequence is TGTGCCGTCGGGGGCGACGAGCAGTACTTC.

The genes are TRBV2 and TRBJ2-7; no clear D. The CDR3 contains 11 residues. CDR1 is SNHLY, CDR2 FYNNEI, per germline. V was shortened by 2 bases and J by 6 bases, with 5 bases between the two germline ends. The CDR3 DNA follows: TGTGCCAGCAGTGAATATCGCGAGCAGTACTTC. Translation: CASSEYREQYF.

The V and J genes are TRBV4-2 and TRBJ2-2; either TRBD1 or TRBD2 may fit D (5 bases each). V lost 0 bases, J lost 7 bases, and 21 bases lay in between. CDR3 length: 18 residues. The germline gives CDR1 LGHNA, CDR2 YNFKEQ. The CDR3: CASSQDAIGSGRGGELFF. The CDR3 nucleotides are TGTGCCAGCAGCCAAGATGCAATAGGGTCGGGACGTGGCGGGGAGCTGTTTTTT.

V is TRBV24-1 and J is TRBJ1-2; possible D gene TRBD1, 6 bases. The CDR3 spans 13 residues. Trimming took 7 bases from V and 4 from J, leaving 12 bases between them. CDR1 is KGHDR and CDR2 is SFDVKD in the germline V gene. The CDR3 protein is CATSPGQIYGYTF. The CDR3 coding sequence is TGTGCCACCAGCCCGGGACAAATCTATGGCTACACCTTC.

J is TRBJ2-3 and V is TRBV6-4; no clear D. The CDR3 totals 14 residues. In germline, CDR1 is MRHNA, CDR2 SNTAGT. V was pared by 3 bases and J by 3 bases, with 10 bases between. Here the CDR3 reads CASSEGGRTDTQYF. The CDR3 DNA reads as TGTGCCAGCAGTGAAGGTGGAAGGACAGATACGCAGTATTTT.

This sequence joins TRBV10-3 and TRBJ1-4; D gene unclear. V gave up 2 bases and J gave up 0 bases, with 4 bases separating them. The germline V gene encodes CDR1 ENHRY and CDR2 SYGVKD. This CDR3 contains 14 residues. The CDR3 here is CAISEVATNEKLFF. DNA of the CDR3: TGTGCCATCAGTGAGGTAGCAACTAATGAAAAACTGTTTTTT.